Following are 26 T cell receptor beta chains from one sample sequenced in a study of cytomegalovirus exposure and HLA in healthy donors. Clones were sequenced by immunoSEQ multiplex PCR, and TCRdb holds only the in-frame ones, with some missing. The table records 150,000 to 160,000 clones, just over 85% of them present only once. Sequenced: PBMCs. Receptor source: a human donor in good health.

This chain joins TRBV4-1 and TRBJ2-7; TRBD2 agrees at 7 bases. CDR1 and CDR2 from the germline V gene are MGHRA and YSYEKL. The CDR3 length is 14 residues. Germline trimming cut 5 bases from V and 9 bases from J; bases unmatched to any gene: 13. This chain's CDR3 is CASSSAGAVTGQYF. In nucleotides, the CDR3 is TGCGCCAGCAGCAGCGCGGGAGCCGTTACGGGGCAGTACTTC.

The chain links TRBV15 to TRBJ1-2; possibly TRBD1 for D (6 bases). V was trimmed by 0 bases and J by 4 bases, leaving 12 bases between them. The CDR3 spans 15 residues. Germline V lookup: CDR1 LNHNV, CDR2 YYDKDF (reference sequence). The CDR3, as DNA: TGTGCCACCAGCAGAGATGGTCAGGGGAGCTATGGCTACACCTTC. Its translation: CATSRDGQGSYGYTF.

Comments on this clone: Compared with germline, one end of the junction differs, possibly owing to a read error. The V gene is TRBV6-5, the J gene TRBJ1-5, with D maybe TRBD1 (5 bases). CDR1 and CDR2 from the germline V gene are MNHEY and SVGAGI. The CDR3 totals 15 residues. In DNA, the CDR3 is TGCGCCAGCAGAATTGGGGGGTCCCTCAATCAGCCCCAGCATTTT. This translates into CASRIGGSLNQPQHF.

This clone was seen just once. The chain is built from TRBV7-3 and TRBJ2-2, with 10 bases that match TRBD1. The V segment lost 0 bases and the J segment 7 bases; nucleotides outside the gene matches: 5. The germline V gene has CDR1 SGHTA and CDR2 FQGTGA. This CDR3 is built from 16 residues. CDR3 DNA: TGTGCCAGCAGCTTAACCGGGACAGGGGTTATCGGGGAGCTGTTTTTT. Translating gives CASSLTGTGVIGELFF.

This chain uses TRBV5-1 with TRBJ1-1; 9 nucleotides line up with TRBD1. J was trimmed by 5 bases and V by 4 bases; bases with no gene match: 9. This CDR3 region has 15 residues. Per germline, CDR1 SGHRS and CDR2 YFSETQ. CDR3 nucleotide sequence: TGCGCCAGCAGCGCCGGGACAGGGCCGAGAACTGAAGCTTTCTTT. Its translation is CASSAGTGPRTEAFF.

The rearrangement joins TRBV29-1 to TRBJ1-1, with 8 bases aligning to TRBD1. Germline CDR1 is SQVTM and CDR2 is ANQGSEA. The CDR3 length is 14 residues. V trimming: 7 bases; J trimming: 4 bases; junction bases outside the gene matches: 11. Here the CDR3 reads CSAGQGISGTEAFF. In DNA, the CDR3 is TGCAGCGCAGGACAGGGTATATCGGGCACTGAAGCTTTCTTT.

V gene TRBV5-4 combines with J gene TRBJ1-1; weak D call: TRBD1 (6 bases). V was shortened by 3 bases and J by 3 bases, with 15 bases between the two germline ends. This CDR3 contains 15 residues. Germline V lookup: CDR1 SGHNT, CDR2 YYREEE (reference sequence). The CDR3 is CASSSQGRGDTEAFF. The CDR3 region has the DNA TGTGCCAGCAGCTCACAGGGACGTGGGGACACTGAAGCTTTCTTT.

V is TRBV14 and J is TRBJ2-1, with D perhaps matching TRBD1 (5 bases). The CDR3 consists of 13 residues. Per the germline V gene, CDR1 is SGHDN and CDR2 is FVKESK. V lost 0 bases, J lost 11 bases, and 11 bases lay in between. The chain's CDR3 is CASSQDLDSQQFF. The CDR3 coding sequence is TGTGCCAGCAGCCAAGATCTCGACAGTCAGCAGTTCTTC.

The V call is TRBV7-2, the J call TRBJ1-3; D uncertain. This CDR3 is built from 12 residues. The V gene lost 3 bases and the J gene lost 4 bases, with 4 bases spanning the gap. CDR1 and CDR2 from the germline V gene are SGHTA and FQGNSA. The CDR3 DNA reads TGTGCCAGCAGCTTCGGGGGAAACACCATATATTTT. Translated, it gives CASSFGGNTIYF.

This clone was seen a handful of times. J is TRBJ2-2 and V is TRBV7-2, with a tentative D call TRBD1 (6 bases). Trimming took off 5 bases at V and 7 bases at J, with 14 bases between the two ends. In germline, CDR1 is SGHTA, CDR2 FQGNSA. The CDR3 contains 14 residues. The CDR3 DNA is TGTGCCAGCAGCAATACAGGGTCGGTCGGGGAGCTGTTTTTT. This codes for CASSNTGSVGELFF.

For this clone: One junction end does not reproduce the germline sequence, and a read error may be involved. This chain joins TRBV5-1 and TRBJ2-2; D gene unclear. Germline V gene lookup returns CDR1 SGHRS and CDR2 YFSETQ. This CDR3 contains 14 residues. CDR3 in DNA: TGCGCCAGCAGCTTGGTGGTAGATACCGTGGAGCTGTTTTTT. This gives the protein CASSLVVDTVELFF.

The rearrangement joins TRBV4-3 to TRBJ1-4; TRBD1 aligns across 11 bases. With 3 bases clipped from V and 8 bases from J, the junction kept 5 bases outside the gene matches. Germline V gives CDR1 LGHNA, CDR2 YSLEER. The CDR3 totals 15 residues. DNA for the CDR3: TGCGCCAGCAGCCACAAGGGACAGGGGGAAGAAAAACTGTTTTTT. It specifies CASSHKGQGEEKLFF.

This chain connects TRBV2 to TRBJ2-7; D may be TRBD1 (5 bases). CDR3 length: 14 amino acids. The germline CDR1 and CDR2 sequences are SNHLY and FYNNEI. Trimming left V 3 bases short and J 3 bases short, with 12 bases between. The CDR3 here is CASSETENLYEQYF. The DNA of the CDR3 is TGTGCCAGCAGTGAGACAGAGAACCTCTACGAGCAGTACTTC.

J is TRBJ1-1 and V is TRBV5-1, with D perhaps matching TRBD1 (6 bases). Trimming stripped 0 bases from V and 1 base from J, with 13 bases between. The CDR3 runs 16 residues. Germline-derived CDR1 and CDR2 are SGHRS and YFSETQ. CDR3 sequence: CASSLGTAVPNTEAFF. The CDR3 DNA reads as TGCGCCAGCAGCTTGGGGACAGCTGTACCGAACACTGAAGCTTTCTTT.

There are many counts of this clone. The gene calls are TRBV14 and TRBJ1-6; 7 bases map to TRBD1. The CDR3 consists of 15 residues. After removal of 1 base from V and 11 bases from J, the junction contained 8 bases not matched to a gene. CDR1 and CDR2 from the germline V gene are SGHDN and FVKESK. The CDR3: CASSQGTGWTPPLHF. The CDR3 DNA reads TGTGCCAGCAGCCAAGGGACAGGATGGACTCCACCCCTCCACTTT.

The chain is built from TRBV6-1 and TRBJ1-1; the match to TRBD1 covers 7 bases. Germline CDR1 MNHNS, CDR2 SASEGT. The V and J ends lost 4 bases and 1 base, in that order; junction bases with no gene match: 3. This CDR3 contains 14 residues. The CDR3 loop reads CASSAGQPNTEAFF. The CDR3 DNA reads as TGTGCCAGCAGTGCGGGACAGCCGAACACTGAAGCTTTCTTT.

The chain uses TRBV7-2 and TRBJ2-5; 9 bases match TRBD1. From germline, CDR1 is SGHTA and CDR2 FQGNSA. The V segment lost 4 bases and the J segment 5 bases; nucleotides outside the gene matches: 8. This CDR3 has 15 residues. Written as DNA, the CDR3 is TGTGCCAGCAGCTATGGGACAGGGACGCGTGAGACCCAGTACTTC. Its translation: CASSYGTGTRETQYF. Full variable domain (outside the CDR3, taken from reference TRBV7-2 and TRBJ2-5): GAGVSQSPSNKVTEKGKDVELRCDPISGHTALYWYRQSLGQGLEFLIYFQGNSAPDKSGLPSDRFSAERTGGSVSTLTIQRTQQEDSAVYLCASSYGTGTRETQYFGPGTRLLVL.

The chain is built from TRBV10-3 and TRBJ1-4; D remains ambiguous. This CDR3 spans 14 amino acids. Germline CDR1 and CDR2: ENHRY and SYGVKD. V was trimmed by 4 bases and J by 10 bases, leaving 16 bases between them. The CDR3 loop is CAISAEGPARKLFF. The CDR3 DNA reads TGTGCCATCAGTGCGGAGGGCCCCGCAAGAAAACTGTTTTTT.

The V call is TRBV29-1, the J call TRBJ1-2, with 8 bases that match TRBD1. J lost 3 bases, V lost 6 bases, and 15 bases had no gene match. Germline values: CDR1 SQVTM, CDR2 ANQGSEA. The CDR3 runs 16 residues. The CDR3 here is CSVLSDRALSHYGYTF. CDR3 nucleotides: TGCAGCGTCCTCTCGGACAGGGCTCTTTCGCACTATGGCTACACCTTC. The full variable domain, in which reference TRBV29-1 and TRBJ1-2 provide the parts outside the CDR3, is SAVISQKPSRDICQRGTSLTIQCQVDSQVTMMFWYRQQPGQSLTLIATANQGSEATYESGFVIDKFPISRPNLTFSTLTVSNMSPEDSSIYLCSVLSDRALSHYGYTFGSGTRLTVV.

The chain combines TRBV2 with TRBJ2-3; D not certain. The CDR3 extends over 13 amino acids. V was clipped by 8 bases and J by 3 bases, with 12 bases between them. Germline V gene lookup returns CDR1 SNHLY and CDR2 FYNNEI. CDR3: CASSLRLTDTQYF. The CDR3, as DNA: TGTGCCAGCTCCCTGAGGTTGACAGATACGCAGTATTTT.

The rearrangement uses TRBV28 and TRBJ1-5, with a possible D match to TRBD1 (5 bases). This CDR3 has 17 amino acids. Trimming stripped 3 bases from V and 0 bases from J, with 15 bases between. Germline-derived CDR1 and CDR2 are MDHEN and SYDVKM. For the CDR3, the DNA is TGTGCCAGCAGTTTCGTTCTTAGGGGTTTTAGCAATCAGCCCCAGCATTTT. This sequence encodes CASSFVLRGFSNQPQHF.

The chain uses TRBV5-1 and TRBJ2-7; D is uncertain. Trimming took off 0 bases at V and 2 bases at J, with 9 bases between the two ends. From germline, CDR1 is SGHRS and CDR2 YFSETQ. The CDR3 extends over 14 amino acids. The CDR3 sequence is CASSLEPVAYEQYF. The CDR3 DNA sequence: TGCGCCAGCAGCTTGGAGCCGGTAGCCTACGAGCAGTACTTC.

This clone was detected only once. This rearrangement joins TRBV11-2 to TRBJ1-3; D call uncertain. The CDR3 spans 16 residues. The germline V gene encodes CDR1 SGHAT and CDR2 FQNNGV. V was trimmed by 5 bases and J by 0 bases, leaving 14 bases between them. Here the CDR3 reads CASSLKQLSSGNTIYF. CDR3 in DNA: TGTGCCAGCAGCCTTAAACAGCTGAGCTCTGGAAACACCATATATTTT.

The chain employs TRBV6-1 and TRBJ2-7, with TRBD1 as a possible D gene (6 bases). Looked up from germline, CDR1 is MNHNS and CDR2 is SASEGT. V lost 2 bases and J lost 2, with 13 bases in between. This CDR3 contains 15 residues. The CDR3 protein is CASSEWDILPYEQYF. CDR3 DNA sequence: TGTGCCAGCAGTGAATGGGACATCCTACCCTACGAGCAGTACTTC.

The V gene is TRBV28, the J gene TRBJ1-3; D is undetermined. V lost 8 bases and J 0 bases, leaving 14 bases between the germline ends. CDR3 size: 15 residues. Germline assignment: CDR1 MDHEN and CDR2 SYDVKM. CDR3 sequence: CASETGSTSGNTIYF. In nucleotides, the CDR3 is TGTGCCAGCGAGACGGGGTCAACCTCTGGAAACACCATATATTTT.

J is TRBJ1-3 and V is TRBV2; no clear D gene. This CDR3 comprises 15 residues. Trimming cost V 1 base and J 0 bases, with 7 bases left between them. Per germline, CDR1 SNHLY and CDR2 FYNNEI. CDR3 DNA sequence: TGTGCCAGCAGTGAAGGAGGCTTCTCTGGAAACACCATATATTTT. The encoded protein is CASSEGGFSGNTIYF.